This is a list of T cell receptor beta chains from one sample in a study of spatial heterogeneity in lung cancer. TCRdb ran MiXCR on the 5' RACE reads and lists one entry per CDR3 protein. The repertoire holds around 110,000 distinct CDR3 sequences, roughly an eighth seen once, with around a sixth in the top ten. This specimen consisted of PBMCs, obtained at follow-up. The receptors stem from a male donor with early-stage non-small cell lung cancer. CDR3s include the opening cysteine and the closing phenylalanine or tryptophan. Each record gives: J gene, V gene, clone size, D gene, CDR3 length, CDR3 DNA, CDR3 protein. D genes are given only for firm matches. Size values are once, few and many counts, or a class for expanded clones, and some rows have none.

J gene: TRBJ2-1
V gene: TRBV3-1
clone size: -
D gene: -
CDR3 length: 15
CDR3 DNA: TGTGCCAGCAGCCACCCGCCGGGGGAGAACAATGAGCAGTTCTTC
CDR3 protein: CASSHPPGENNEQFF

J gene: TRBJ1-6
V gene: TRBV20-1
clone size: many
D gene: -
CDR3 length: 12
CDR3 DNA: TGCACCGCGGACAGTTCCAATTCACCCCTCCACTTT
CDR3 protein: CTADSSNSPLHF

J gene: TRBJ2-2
V gene: TRBV6-5
clone size: -
D gene: -
CDR3 length: 13
CDR3 DNA: TGTGCCAGCAGACCCAGGGTAGCCGGGGAGCTGTTTTTT
CDR3 protein: CASRPRVAGELFF

J gene: TRBJ2-1
V gene: TRBV12-3/TRBV12-4
clone size: few
D gene: -
CDR3 length: 15
CDR3 DNA: TGTGCCACCACCCCGACGCCGAGCTCCTACAATGAGCAGTTCTTC
CDR3 protein: CATTPTPSSYNEQFF

J gene: TRBJ2-2
V gene: TRBV24-1
clone size: many
D gene: TRBD1
CDR3 length: 17
CDR3 DNA: TGTGCCACCAGTGATTACGCCGGGACAGGGGCCCCCGGGGAGCTGTTTTTT
CDR3 protein: CATSDYAGTGAPGELFF

J gene: TRBJ2-1
V gene: TRBV28
clone size: many
D gene: -
CDR3 length: 15
CDR3 DNA: TGTGCCAGCACCTTTGGCGGTGGTGCCTACAATGAGCAGTTCTTC
CDR3 protein: CASTFGGGAYNEQFF

J gene: TRBJ2-3
V gene: TRBV20-1
clone size: -
D gene: TRBD2
CDR3 length: 16
CDR3 DNA: TGCAGTGCTAGAGGTCTAGCGGGGCTTAGCACAGATACGCAGTATTTT
CDR3 protein: CSARGLAGLSTDTQYF

J gene: TRBJ2-5
V gene: TRBV3-1
clone size: many
D gene: -
CDR3 length: 12
CDR3 DNA: TGTGCCAGCAGCCCGGGCCCGGAGACCCAGTACTTC
CDR3 protein: CASSPGPETQYF

J gene: TRBJ1-5
V gene: TRBV28
clone size: few
D gene: -
CDR3 length: 13
CDR3 DNA: TGTGCCGGGACCAGGGGCCGGGATCAGCCCCAGCATTTT
CDR3 protein: CAGTRGRDQPQHF

J gene: TRBJ1-2
V gene: TRBV12-3/TRBV12-4
clone size: many
D gene: -
CDR3 length: 13
CDR3 DNA: TGTGCCAGCAGACTCGACGGGAACTATGGCTACACCTTC
CDR3 protein: CASRLDGNYGYTF

J gene: TRBJ2-2
V gene: TRBV14
clone size: few
D gene: -
CDR3 length: 18
CDR3 DNA: TGTGCCAGCAGCCAGGATGCAAGGGACCCTAAGGACACCGGGGAGCTGTTTTTT
CDR3 protein: CASSQDARDPKDTGELFF

J gene: TRBJ1-4
V gene: TRBV5-1
clone size: -
D gene: -
CDR3 length: 13
CDR3 DNA: TGCGCCAGCAGCTTGGAGACCGGGGGAAAACTGTTTTTT
CDR3 protein: CASSLETGGKLFF

J gene: TRBJ2-7
V gene: TRBV6-6
clone size: -
D gene: -
CDR3 length: 14
CDR3 DNA: TGTGCCAGCAGTTACTCCGGACCGACGGGGGAGCAGTACTTC
CDR3 protein: CASSYSGPTGEQYF

J gene: TRBJ2-3
V gene: TRBV7-9
clone size: -
D gene: -
CDR3 length: 11
CDR3 DNA: TGTGCCAGCAGCTTAATGGATACGCAGTATTTT
CDR3 protein: CASSLMDTQYF

J gene: TRBJ2-3
V gene: TRBV5-1
clone size: many
D gene: -
CDR3 length: 13
CDR3 DNA: TGCGCCAGCAGCTTGGCCGGGGCAGATACGCAGTATTTT
CDR3 protein: CASSLAGADTQYF

J gene: TRBJ1-1
V gene: TRBV7-9
clone size: -
D gene: -
CDR3 length: 15
CDR3 DNA: TGTGCCAGCAGCTTAGAGGGGGGAGTGAACACTGAAGCTTTCTTT
CDR3 protein: CASSLEGGVNTEAFF

J gene: TRBJ2-5
V gene: TRBV11-2
clone size: many
D gene: -
CDR3 length: 16
CDR3 DNA: TGTGCCAGCAGCTTAGCCGCTCACCGGGGGGCGGAGACCCAGTACTTC
CDR3 protein: CASSLAAHRGAETQYF

J gene: TRBJ2-5
V gene: TRBV18
clone size: -
D gene: -
CDR3 length: 15
CDR3 DNA: TGTGCCAGCTCCCGGATAACACAGGGCTGGGAGACCCAGTACTTC
CDR3 protein: CASSRITQGWETQYF

J gene: TRBJ2-7
V gene: TRBV28
clone size: many
D gene: -
CDR3 length: 15
CDR3 DNA: TGTGCCAGCAGTGTCGGATCTCAGGGAACCTACGAGCAGTACTTC
CDR3 protein: CASSVGSQGTYEQYF

J gene: TRBJ2-7
V gene: TRBV28
clone size: -
D gene: -
CDR3 length: 13
CDR3 DNA: TGTGCCAGCAGGGGGGAGCGCCGCTACGAGCAGTACTTC
CDR3 protein: CASRGERRYEQYF

J gene: TRBJ2-5
V gene: TRBV29-1
clone size: many
D gene: -
CDR3 length: 13
CDR3 DNA: TGCAGCGTTGCCGGGACTCCAAAAGAGACCCAGTACTTC
CDR3 protein: CSVAGTPKETQYF

J gene: TRBJ2-5
V gene: TRBV7-3
clone size: many
D gene: TRBD1
CDR3 length: 15
CDR3 DNA: TGTGCCAGCAGCCCGAAGGGACAGGGCGAAGAGACCCAGTACTTC
CDR3 protein: CASSPKGQGEETQYF

J gene: TRBJ2-7
V gene: TRBV18
clone size: -
D gene: TRBD1
CDR3 length: 12
CDR3 DNA: TGTGCCAGCTCACGACAGGGGGTGGAGCAGTACTTC
CDR3 protein: CASSRQGVEQYF

J gene: TRBJ2-5
V gene: TRBV6-5
clone size: many
D gene: -
CDR3 length: 11
CDR3 DNA: TGTGCCAGCAGACACCAAGAGACCCAGTACTTC
CDR3 protein: CASRHQETQYF

J gene: TRBJ2-3
V gene: TRBV27
clone size: -
D gene: -
CDR3 length: 14
CDR3 DNA: TGTGCCAGCAGTCAAGCGGGTTCCACAGATACGCAGTATTTT
CDR3 protein: CASSQAGSTDTQYF

J gene: TRBJ2-3
V gene: TRBV6-1
clone size: few
D gene: -
CDR3 length: 13
CDR3 DNA: TGTGCCAGCAGCGAACGGGCTAGGGATACGCAGTATTTT
CDR3 protein: CASSERARDTQYF

J gene: TRBJ2-3
V gene: TRBV28
clone size: -
D gene: -
CDR3 length: 12
CDR3 DNA: TGTGCCAGCAGTTCCCAAGGGGGGGCGGAGTATTTT
CDR3 protein: CASSSQGGAEYF

J gene: TRBJ2-1
V gene: TRBV5-1
clone size: -
D gene: -
CDR3 length: 15
CDR3 DNA: TGCGCCAGCACCAAGGACGGAAGCTCCTACAATGAGCAGTTCTTC
CDR3 protein: CASTKDGSSYNEQFF

J gene: TRBJ2-3
V gene: TRBV11-3
clone size: -
D gene: TRBD2
CDR3 length: 15
CDR3 DNA: TGTGCCAGCAGCTCCCGGGGGGGCCGGACAGATACGCAGTATTTT
CDR3 protein: CASSSRGGRTDTQYF

J gene: TRBJ2-5
V gene: TRBV18
clone size: few
D gene: TRBD2
CDR3 length: 20
CDR3 DNA: TGTGCCAGCTCACCACCGGTAGGCTCTGCGACGGGGGGGCCTCGAAAGACCCAGTACTTC
CDR3 protein: CASSPPVGSATGGPRKTQYF

J gene: TRBJ2-7
V gene: TRBV18
clone size: -
D gene: -
CDR3 length: 15
CDR3 DNA: TGTGCCAGCTCGCAGGGGGGACAGTCCTCCTACGAGCAGTACTTC
CDR3 protein: CASSQGGQSSYEQYF

J gene: TRBJ1-5
V gene: TRBV2
clone size: -
D gene: -
CDR3 length: 15
CDR3 DNA: TGTGCCAGCAGTGAAGCGTGGGGCTTAAATCAGCCCCAGCATTTT
CDR3 protein: CASSEAWGLNQPQHF

J gene: TRBJ1-6
V gene: TRBV20-1
clone size: -
D gene: TRBD1
CDR3 length: 17
CDR3 DNA: TGCAGTGCTAGGTCTCCGGGACAGGGGATTAATAATTCACCCCTCCACTTT
CDR3 protein: CSARSPGQGINNSPLHF

J gene: TRBJ2-5
V gene: TRBV15
clone size: -
D gene: TRBD2
CDR3 length: 16
CDR3 DNA: TGTGCCACCAGCAGAGATCCGGCGGGGGGGCAAGAGACCCAGTACTTC
CDR3 protein: CATSRDPAGGQETQYF

J gene: TRBJ1-5
V gene: TRBV28
clone size: -
D gene: -
CDR3 length: 15
CDR3 DNA: TGTGCCAGCAGTTTGTTCTCGTCCCTAGGGCAGCCCCAGCATTTT
CDR3 protein: CASSLFSSLGQPQHF

J gene: TRBJ1-2
V gene: TRBV5-6
clone size: few
D gene: TRBD1
CDR3 length: 16
CDR3 DNA: TGTGCCAGCAGCATGACACTGGGACAGGATAACTATGGCTACACCTTC
CDR3 protein: CASSMTLGQDNYGYTF

J gene: TRBJ2-1
V gene: TRBV6-1
clone size: many
D gene: -
CDR3 length: 13
CDR3 DNA: TGTGCCAGCAGTGAAATGAGGGGTGATGAGCAGTTCTTC
CDR3 protein: CASSEMRGDEQFF

J gene: TRBJ1-5
V gene: TRBV7-2
clone size: -
D gene: -
CDR3 length: 16
CDR3 DNA: TGTGCCAGCAGCTTAAGGGCCGGAGGTTACAATCAGCCCCAGCATTTT
CDR3 protein: CASSLRAGGYNQPQHF

J gene: TRBJ1-1
V gene: TRBV5-1
clone size: few
D gene: -
CDR3 length: 15
CDR3 DNA: TGCGCCAGCAGGCGAGAGACGAGGGGGAACACTGAAGCTTTCTTT
CDR3 protein: CASRRETRGNTEAFF

J gene: TRBJ1-1
V gene: TRBV30
clone size: many
D gene: -
CDR3 length: 14
CDR3 DNA: TGTGCCTGGAATAAGGTGAGGGCTGGCGCTGAAGCTTTCTTT
CDR3 protein: CAWNKVRAGAEAFF

J gene: TRBJ1-5
V gene: TRBV6-2/TRBV6-3
clone size: -
D gene: -
CDR3 length: 16
CDR3 DNA: TGTGCCAGCAGTTACTCAAAGGGGAAAGGGGATCAGCCCCAGCATTTT
CDR3 protein: CASSYSKGKGDQPQHF

J gene: TRBJ1-2
V gene: TRBV3-1
clone size: -
D gene: -
CDR3 length: 15
CDR3 DNA: TGTGCCATCCCTGATTGTAGGGTCCCAGTATGCGGCTACACCTTC
CDR3 protein: CAIPDCRVPVCGYTF

J gene: TRBJ2-7
V gene: TRBV5-1
clone size: -
D gene: TRBD1
CDR3 length: 15
CDR3 DNA: TGCGCCAGCAGCTTGGGACAGGGGGCCTTCAACGAGCAGTACTTC
CDR3 protein: CASSLGQGAFNEQYF

J gene: TRBJ2-1
V gene: TRBV6-5
clone size: many
D gene: -
CDR3 length: 15
CDR3 DNA: TGTGCCAGCAGAGAGGACAGTGGGCCCTACAATGAGCAGTTCTTC
CDR3 protein: CASREDSGPYNEQFF

J gene: TRBJ2-5
V gene: TRBV5-1
clone size: -
D gene: -
CDR3 length: 15
CDR3 DNA: TGCGCCAGCAGCTTGGTGGCAGAAGCTCAAGAGACCCAGTACTTC
CDR3 protein: CASSLVAEAQETQYF

J gene: TRBJ2-4
V gene: TRBV3-1
clone size: many
D gene: -
CDR3 length: 15
CDR3 DNA: TGTGCCAGCAGCCAAGGGGGGTCCCAGACCGGCATTCAGTACTTC
CDR3 protein: CASSQGGSQTGIQYF

J gene: TRBJ2-3
V gene: TRBV25-1
clone size: -
D gene: TRBD1
CDR3 length: 15
CDR3 DNA: TGTGCCAGCAGTGGACAGGGGGCGGGCACAGATACGCAGTATTTT
CDR3 protein: CASSGQGAGTDTQYF

J gene: TRBJ2-3
V gene: TRBV7-2
clone size: -
D gene: -
CDR3 length: 15
CDR3 DNA: TGTGCCAGCAGATCGGAGGGTTGGGGCACAGATACGCAGTATTTT
CDR3 protein: CASRSEGWGTDTQYF

J gene: TRBJ1-5
V gene: TRBV6-2/TRBV6-3
clone size: -
D gene: -
CDR3 length: 14
CDR3 DNA: TGTGCCAGCAGCCACGGACAGCTCAATCAGCCCCAGCATTTT
CDR3 protein: CASSHGQLNQPQHF

J gene: TRBJ1-3
V gene: TRBV7-2
clone size: few
D gene: -
CDR3 length: 17
CDR3 DNA: TGTGCCAGCAGCTTGACGGGACTCAGAAGCTCTGGAAACACCATATATTTT
CDR3 protein: CASSLTGLRSSGNTIYF

J gene: TRBJ2-7
V gene: TRBV5-1
clone size: many
D gene: -
CDR3 length: 13
CDR3 DNA: TGCGCCAGCAGCTTGAAAAATACCTACGAGCAGTACTTC
CDR3 protein: CASSLKNTYEQYF

J gene: TRBJ1-2
V gene: TRBV28
clone size: -
D gene: TRBD1
CDR3 length: 13
CDR3 DNA: TGTGCCAGCGACGGACAGGGAAGGAATGGCTACACCTTC
CDR3 protein: CASDGQGRNGYTF

J gene: TRBJ2-3
V gene: TRBV24-1
clone size: -
D gene: -
CDR3 length: 13
CDR3 DNA: TGTGCCACCACCGGAGGAGCCACAGATACGCAGTATTTT
CDR3 protein: CATTGGATDTQYF

J gene: TRBJ2-1
V gene: TRBV11-2
clone size: few
D gene: TRBD2
CDR3 length: 18
CDR3 DNA: TGTGCCAGCAGACCCACTAGCGGGGGGGCGCAGCACTACAATGAGCAGTTCTTC
CDR3 protein: CASRPTSGGAQHYNEQFF

J gene: TRBJ1-2
V gene: TRBV28
clone size: many
D gene: TRBD1
CDR3 length: 15
CDR3 DNA: TGTGCCAGCAGCTACCAGGGGACAGGGGTAGGAGGCTACACCTTC
CDR3 protein: CASSYQGTGVGGYTF

J gene: TRBJ2-7
V gene: TRBV1
clone size: many
D gene: -
CDR3 length: 17
CDR3 DNA: TGCACCAGCAGCCAAGATCGGACTAGCGGGGGAACCTACGAGCAGTACTTC
CDR3 protein: CTSSQDRTSGGTYEQYF

J gene: TRBJ2-5
V gene: TRBV6-5
clone size: few
D gene: TRBD1
CDR3 length: 14
CDR3 DNA: TGTGCCAGCAGTTACACGGGACAGGGGGAGACCCAGTACTTC
CDR3 protein: CASSYTGQGETQYF

J gene: TRBJ2-5
V gene: TRBV28
clone size: many
D gene: TRBD2
CDR3 length: 14
CDR3 DNA: TGTGCCAGCAGTGCCGCGGGGGGACGAGAGACCCAGTACTTC
CDR3 protein: CASSAAGGRETQYF

J gene: TRBJ1-5
V gene: TRBV6-1
clone size: -
D gene: -
CDR3 length: 15
CDR3 DNA: TGTGCCAGCCTCCAATTATGGCAGAACAATCAGCCCCAGCATTTT
CDR3 protein: CASLQLWQNNQPQHF

J gene: TRBJ2-5
V gene: TRBV7-2
clone size: few
D gene: -
CDR3 length: 12
CDR3 DNA: TGTGCCAGCAGCCCAGCCCGGGAGACCCAGTACTTC
CDR3 protein: CASSPARETQYF